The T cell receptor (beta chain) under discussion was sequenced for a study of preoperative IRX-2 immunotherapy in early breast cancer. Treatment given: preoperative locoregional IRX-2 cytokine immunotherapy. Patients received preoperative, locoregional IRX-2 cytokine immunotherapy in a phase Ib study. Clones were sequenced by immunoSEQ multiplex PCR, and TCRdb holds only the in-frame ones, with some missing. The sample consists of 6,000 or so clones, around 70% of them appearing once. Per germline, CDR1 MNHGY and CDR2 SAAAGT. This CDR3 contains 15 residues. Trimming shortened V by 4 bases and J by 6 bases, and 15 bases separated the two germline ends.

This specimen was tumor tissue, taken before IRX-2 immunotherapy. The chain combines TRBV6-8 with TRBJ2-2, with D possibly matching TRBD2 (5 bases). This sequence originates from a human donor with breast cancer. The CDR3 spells CASSFRGNFAGELFF. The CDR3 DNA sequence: TGTGCCAGCAGTTTTCGAGGGAATTTCGCCGGGGAGCTGTTTTTT.